The 26 T cell receptor delta chains in this list originate from one sample, sequenced in a study of in vitro expanded adult blood gammadelta T cells (dated by TCRdb to about 2020). Receptor amplification or capture employed 5' RACE. TCRdb records Illumina MiSeq as the sequencer. Public reads were reanalyzed in TCRdb with CATT, and rows carrying the same DNA were merged afterwards. For this sample there are hundreds of delta-chain clones; roughly 50% appear just once. 24% of the sample is held by the ten biggest clonotypes. What these receptors recognize is not known. The treatment or condition tag for this specimen amounts to: microbial phosphoantigen (E)-4-hydroxy-3-methyl-but-2-enyl pyrophosphate, about 10 nM. Live CD3+ TCRgammadelta+ Vgamma9+ Vdelta2+ T cells were FACS-sorted on a FACS Aria III after expansion. Before expansion, PBMC received a one-day pulse of around 10 nM HMBPP and were then washed three times. Cultures were expanded over around 14 days, and IL-2 was replenished every 3 to 4 days.

The starting material was gamma-delta T cells from peripheral blood expanded in culture, obtained from an in vitro culture stimulated with HMBPP. These receptors originate from an adult in good health.

This clone is large (0.1 to 1%) by share. Other DNA sequences in the sample encode the same CDR3. The chain links TRDV2 to TRDJ1, with a tentative D call TRDD3 (6 bases). This CDR3 has 17 residues. CDR1 and CDR2 (germline): GEAIGNYY, EKD. Trimming removed 4 bases at V and 1 base at J, with 21 bases between. The CDR3 DNA sequence: TGTGCCTGTGAACCCTTGGGGGTTTCCGCAATCACCGATAAACTCATCTTT. Residues: CACEPLGVSAITDKLIF.

This clone has more than one count but fewer than ten. A read error is the likely source, as a far larger clone sits one nucleotide away. The identical CDR3 is also encoded by other nucleotide sequences in the sample. The V and J genes are TRDV2 and TRDJ3, with a possible D match to TRDD3 (6 bases). Trimming left V 1 base short and J 12 bases short, with 27 bases between. This CDR3 is built from 19 residues. Germline values: CDR1 GEAIGNYY, CDR2 EKD. CDR3 in amino acids: CACDTGGLSGEKTYRQMFF. The CDR3 region has the DNA TGTGCCTGTGACACTGGGGGCTTATCGGGGGAGAAGACCTACCGACAGATGTTTTTC.

A remark on this clone: A far larger clone is just one base off, so this is likely a read error. This chain connects TRDV2 to TRDJ1; D might be TRDD3 (6 bases). Looked up from germline, CDR1 is GEAIGNYY and CDR2 is EKD. The CDR3 has 19 amino acids. Trimming stripped 2 bases from V and 0 bases from J, with 24 bases between. Here the CDR3 reads CACDKVMGNTRGYTDKLIF. Written as DNA, the CDR3 is TGTGCCTGTGACAAGGTAATGGGGAATACGCGGGGATACACCGATAAACTCATCTTT.

With regard to this clone: Only one base separates this from a far larger clonotype, so it likely reflects a read error. This rearrangement joins TRDV2 to TRDJ1; a possible D gene is TRDD3 (6 bases). Germline V CDR1 and CDR2: GEAIGNYY, EKD. This CDR3 has 14 amino acids. V was shortened by 0 bases and J by 6 bases, with 13 bases between the two germline ends. The CDR3 region is CACDTVGGNHKLIF. CDR3 sequence (DNA): TGTGCCTGTGACACCGTTGGGGGCAACCATAAACTCATCTTT.

As to this clone: This may be a read error, as it is one base from a much larger clone. The sample holds other DNA sequences that translate to the same CDR3. This sequence joins TRDV2 and TRDJ1, with 9 bases matching TRDD3. V shed 3 bases and J 5 bases; nucleotides not matched to a gene: 12. Per the germline V gene, CDR1 is GEAIGNYY and CDR2 is EKD. The CDR3 is 16 amino acids. The CDR3 region is CACDPLGESFTDKLIF. As DNA, the CDR3 is TGTGCCTGTGACCCACTGGGGGAGAGTTTCACTGATAAACTCATCTTT.

A few counts support this clone. A read error is the likely source, as a far larger clone sits one nucleotide away. The chain carries TRDV2 and TRDJ1; 9 positions agree with TRDD3. After removal of 6 bases from V and 4 bases from J, the junction contained 11 bases not matched to a gene. Germline-derived CDR1 and CDR2 are GEAIGNYY and EKD. This CDR3 has 15 amino acids. As DNA, the CDR3 is TGTGCCTGTAACGCCCTACTGGGGGAGAACGATAAACTCATCTTT. This encodes CACNALLGENDKLIF.

This clone was seen a handful of times. The V gene is uncalled and the J gene is TRDJ2. CDR3 length: 10 residues. DNA of the CDR3: TGTAGTGCTTTGACAGCACAACTCTTCTTT. Translated: CSALTAQLFF.

As concerns this clone: Given a far larger clone just one base away, this is likely a sequencing read error. The chain is built from TRDV2 and TRDJ1; D perhaps matches TRDD2 (5 bases). CDR1 and CDR2 (germline): GEAIGNYY, EKD. V was clipped by 3 bases and J by 0 bases, with 10 bases between them. The CDR3 loop spans 14 amino acids. CDR3 bases: TGTGCCTGTGACTCCCTTTCCTACACCGATAAACTCATCTTT. It is translated as CACDSLSYTDKLIF.

Turning to this clone: A far larger clone lies a single base away; this is likely a read error. The rearrangement uses TRDV2 and TRDJ1, with 12 bases that match TRDD3. CDR3 length equals 20 residues. V lost 0 bases and J lost 2; bases outside the gene matches: 15. Germline values: CDR1 GEAIGNYY, CDR2 EKD. CDR3 region: CACDTVWNATGGYRTDKLIF. CDR3 in DNA: TGTGCCTGTGACACCGTGTGGAATGCAACTGGGGGATACCGAACCGATAAACTCATCTTT.

With regard to this clone: A far bigger clonotype differs at one base, so this is likely a read error. Other DNA sequences in this sample translate to the same CDR3. V is TRDV2 and J is TRDJ3; 13 bases agree with TRDD3. There are 20 residues in the CDR3. CDR1 GEAIGNYY and CDR2 EKD come from the germline V gene. The V gene end was trimmed by 4 bases and the J gene end by 3 bases; junction bases not matched to a gene: 11. The CDR3 loop is CACDTVNTGGYGWDTRQMFF. The CDR3 DNA sequence: TGTGCCTGTGATACCGTTAATACTGGGGGATACGGCTGGGACACCCGACAGATGTTTTTC.

As regards this clone: The TCRdb protein comes from a much larger clone and disagrees with this DNA's translation at residue 3, likely due to a read error; the protein given here is derived from the DNA. The rearrangement links TRDV2 to TRDJ1, with 9 bases identical to TRDD3. The CDR3 covers 15 residues. Germline V gives CDR1 GEAIGNYY, CDR2 EKD. The CDR3 region is CARDALLGENDKLIF. The DNA for the CDR3 is TGTGCCCGTGACGCCCTACTGGGGGAGAACGATAAACTCATCTTT.

On this clone itself: This likely traces to a read error, being one base from a far larger clone. Within the sample, other DNA sequences also encode this same CDR3. The gene calls are TRDV2 and TRDJ1; the match to TRDD3 covers 9 bases. Germline-derived CDR1 and CDR2 are GEAIGNYY and EKD. The CDR3 is 19 amino acids. V was clipped by 0 bases and J by 3 bases; unmatched bases: 16. The CDR3 loop is CACDTLPGDTRENADKLIF. CDR3 bases: TGTGCCTGTGACACCCTCCCAGGGGATACGCGGGAGAACGCCGATAAACTCATCTTT.

This clone has just a few counts. A read error may be the cause here, since a much bigger clone is one base away. The same CDR3 also results from other DNA sequences found in this sample. This chain joins TRDV2 and TRDJ3, with D possibly being TRDD3 (5 bases). Germline V CDR1 and CDR2: GEAIGNYY, EKD. CDR3 length: 17 residues. In DNA form, the CDR3 reads TGTGCCTGTGACACCCCCCAAGTATCCTGGGACACTCGACAGATGTTTTTC. Its protein is CACDTPQVSWDTRQMFF.

This clone was detected only a few times. A single base is all that separates this from a far larger clone, so a read error is likely. Distinct nucleotide sequences in the sample also encode this CDR3. The chain has TRDV2 and TRDJ1; 7 bases fit TRDD3. The CDR3 length is 18 residues. The V gene's germline CDR1 is GEAIGNYY and CDR2 EKD. The CDR3 DNA sequence: TGTGCCTGTGACCCAGTTGGGGGACCAGCCGACTACACAGATAAACTCATCTTT. This sequence encodes CACDPVGGPADYTDKLIF.

This clone is labeled as large. Other DNA variants within this sample encode the same CDR3. V usage is TRDV2 and J usage is TRDJ1; TRDD3 matches 10 bases. The CDR3 has 18 residues. Germline lookup yields CDR1 GEAIGNYY and CDR2 EKD. Trimming took 3 bases from V and 4 from J; bases not matched to a gene: 16. CDR3 in amino acids: CACDSILGDSTSGDKLIF. The CDR3 DNA reads as TGTGCCTGTGACTCGATACTGGGGGATTCCACCAGCGGCGATAAACTCATCTTT.

Notes on this clone: Since a far larger clone is one base different, this is likely a read error. Different DNA sequences within this sample yield the same CDR3. The gene calls are TRDV2 and TRDJ1; 9 bases agree with TRDD3. The CDR3 consists of 15 residues. The J segment lost 5 bases and the V segment lost 3 bases, leaving 9 bases of the junction unmatched. The V gene's germline CDR1 is GEAIGNYY and CDR2 EKD. The CDR3 region has the DNA TGTGCCTGTGACGCTATTGGGGGATATATAGATAAACTCATCTTT. The encoded protein is CACDAIGGYIDKLIF.

The sample holds a few counts of this clone. This may arise from a read error, as a much more abundant clone is one base away. Other DNA sequences of this sample code for an identical CDR3. This chain joins TRDV2 and TRDJ3; 12 bases are shared with TRDD3. CDR3 length equals 23 residues. Germline assignment: CDR1 GEAIGNYY and CDR2 EKD. In DNA form, the CDR3 reads TGTGCCTGTGACAGCCTCCCTCGAGGTACTGGGGGATACAGCTCCTGGGACACTCGACAGATGTTTTTC. It encodes CACDSLPRGTGGYSSWDTRQMFF.

Points on this clone: A far larger clone differs by one base, so this is likely a read error. This same CDR3 is encoded by further DNA sequences in the sample. The chain has TRDV2 and TRDJ1; no reliable D call. The germline V gene has CDR1 GEAIGNYY and CDR2 EKD. The CDR3 has 14 residues. DNA for the CDR3: TGTGCATGTGACACCATGGGTTACACCGATAAACTCATCTTT. It is translated as CACDTMGYTDKLIF.

In its sample, this clone was seen a few times. This likely came from a read error, as a far larger clone is one base away. J is TRDJ1 and V is TRDV2, with TRDD3 matching 10 bases. The CDR3 runs 18 residues. Germline V gene lookup returns CDR1 GEAIGNYY and CDR2 EKD. The DNA for the CDR3 is TGTGCCCGTGACACCGTTGGAGGCTTGGGGGATACCGGCGATAAACTCATCTTT. As protein: CARDTVGGLGDTGDKLIF.

By share, this clone counts as hyperexpanded. Distinct nucleotide sequences in the sample also encode this CDR3. This sequence joins TRDV2 and TRDJ1; tentatively, D is TRDD2 (5 bases). CDR3 length: 21 residues. V was shortened by 3 bases and J by 0 bases, with 31 bases between the two germline ends. Germline V gene lookup returns CDR1 GEAIGNYY and CDR2 EKD. The CDR3 DNA sequence: TGTGCCTGTGACGAGGTCGGAAGGGAGACCCTACTTTCCTTATACACCGATAAACTCATCTTT. Protein product: CACDEVGRETLLSLYTDKLIF.

Points on this clone: With only one base between it and a far larger clone, this is likely a read error. This sequence joins TRDV2 and TRDJ1, with D perhaps TRDD3 (5 bases). The CDR3 covers 17 residues. From germline, CDR1 is GEAIGNYY and CDR2 EKD. Deletions cut 3 bases from V and 2 bases from J, with 21 bases between. CDR3 region: CACDVLPRGGVTDKLIF. Here the CDR3 DNA reads TGTGCCTGTGACGTTCTGCCACGGGGGGGGGTTACCGATAAACTCATCTTT.

With respect to this clone: The TCRdb protein, from a much larger clone, departs from this DNA's translation at residue 3, likely by read error; the protein shown derives from the DNA. The chain recombines TRDV2 with TRDJ4; the match to TRDD3 covers 8 bases. Germline V gene data show CDR1 as GEAIGNYY and CDR2 as EKD. The V gene end was trimmed by 7 bases and the J gene end by 0 bases; junction bases not matched to a gene: 12. The CDR3 covers 15 residues. The CDR3 sequence is CAWEHLGDRSRPLIF. The CDR3 DNA reads TGTGCCTGGGAACACCTGGGGGACCGGTCCAGACCCCTGATCTTT.

This clone qualifies as large. The sample contains more than one DNA sequence encoding this CDR3. The chain recombines TRDV2 with TRDJ1, with a tentative D call TRDD3 (7 bases). V shed 1 base and J shed 0 bases, with 26 bases lying between them. CDR3 length equals 20 residues. Looked up from germline, CDR1 is GEAIGNYY and CDR2 is EKD. In nucleotides, the CDR3 is TGTGCCTGTGACACGGCCTTCCAACGACTGGGGACCGATTACACCGATAAACTCATCTTT. This translates into CACDTAFQRLGTDYTDKLIF.

In regard to this clone: A far larger clone is off by one base, so a read error is likely. Other DNA sequences from this sample encode an identical CDR3 as well. This chain joins TRDV2 and TRDJ1, with 13 bases matching TRDD3. The CDR3 spans 18 residues. Germline CDR1 GEAIGNYY, CDR2 EKD. DNA of the CDR3: TGTGCCTGTGACACCGTGGGACTGGGGGATACGAACACAGATAAACTCATCTTT. Amino acids: CACDTVGLGDTNTDKLIF.

Of note for this clone: Only one base separates this from a far larger clonotype, so it likely reflects a read error. The limits of the CDR3 on the DNA are not certain, so only TCRdb's listed CDR3 is given. The genes are TRAV29/DV5 and TRDJ1; the DNA was not compared with TRDD3, the D call given in the table. The germline gives CDR1 NSMFDY, CDR2 ISSIKDK. The CDR3 spans 23 amino acids, including both terminal residues. The CDR3 reads CSVLLCSKRATGRRLPYTDKLIF.

This clone was observed a handful of times. Given a much more abundant clone one base away, this may be a read error. The sample contains more than one DNA sequence encoding this CDR3. This chain joins TRDV2 and TRDJ1; TRDD3 is a possible D gene (6 bases). CDR1 is GEAIGNYY, CDR2 EKD, per germline. The CDR3 is 17 residues long. V was clipped by 4 bases and J by 5 bases, with 25 bases between them. The CDR3 loop reads CACEPLGVSAITDKLIF. CDR3 bases: TGTGCCTGTGAACCCTTGGGGGTTTCCGCAATCACAGATAAACTCATCTTT.